The 25 T cell receptor beta chains given below trace back to one sample, sequenced in a study of cytotoxic CD8 clonotypes in ibrutinib-treated CLL. The repertoire was sequenced with immunoSEQ multiplex PCR; TCRdb's copy has only in-frame clones and lacks some. There are 20,000 to 30,000 clones in the sample; 65% to 80% occur only once, and 40% to 55% lies in the top ten. The input for sequencing was PBMCs, taken after 12 months of ibrutinib treatment. The receptors shown here come from a human donor with chronic lymphocytic leukemia.

The CDR3 sequence is CASSLDAGIVANEKLFF. The CDR3 DNA sequence: TGTGCCAGCAGCTTAGATGCGGGGATTGTGGCTAATGAAAAACTGTTTTTT. The rearrangement joins TRBV7-8 to TRBJ1-4; D unresolved. Trimming removed 1 base from V and 3 bases from J, with 15 bases in between. Germline V lookup: CDR1 SGHVS, CDR2 FQNEAQ. The CDR3 sequence is 17 residues long.

The rearrangement uses TRBV29-1 and TRBJ2-7; 8 positions match TRBD2. The CDR3 totals 13 residues. The germline V gene has CDR1 SQVTM and CDR2 ANQGSEA. V trimming: 5 bases; J trimming: 2 bases; junction bases outside the gene matches: 5. Here the CDR3 reads CSVKAGDPYEQYF. The CDR3 nucleotides read TGCAGCGTTAAAGCGGGGGACCCCTACGAGCAGTACTTC.

The rearrangement joins TRBV9 to TRBJ1-2; TRBD1 agrees at 7 bases. Germline assignment: CDR1 SGDLS and CDR2 YYNGEE. The CDR3 totals 14 residues. V dropped 0 bases and J dropped 6; count of bases not matched to a gene: 5. The CDR3 sequence is CASSVDNRGHGYTF. The CDR3 DNA reads TGTGCCAGCAGCGTAGATAACAGGGGCCATGGCTACACCTTC.

The chain is built from TRBV30 and TRBJ2-3; the D gene is possibly TRBD2 (6 bases). CDR3 length equals 12 residues. The ends were cut back, 3 bases at V and 11 bases at J, with 15 bases in the middle. CDR1 GTSNPN and CDR2 SVGIG come from the germline V gene (reference sequence). CDR3 DNA: TGTGCCTGGAGAAGAGTCCCCGGGGGGCAGTATTTT. Its translation: CAWRRVPGGQYF.

The chain links TRBV7-2 to TRBJ2-1, with 10 bases matching TRBD1. Germline V gives CDR1 SGHTA, CDR2 FQGNSA. With V trimmed by 4 bases and J by 3 bases, 15 bases remained unmatched. The CDR3 contains 19 residues. CDR3 loop: CASSSIRQGARSFYNEQFF. The CDR3 DNA reads TGTGCCAGCAGCTCAATACGACAGGGGGCGCGGAGTTTCTACAATGAGCAGTTCTTC.

This clone was observed a handful of times. V and J are TRBV25-1 and TRBJ1-6, with D perhaps matching TRBD1 (5 bases). Germline-derived CDR1 and CDR2 are MGHDK and SYGVNS. V was pared by 5 bases and J by 6 bases, with 5 bases between. The CDR3 is 12 residues long. The CDR3 sequence is CASSQGNSPLHF. The DNA of the CDR3 is TGTGCCAGCAGTCAGGGTAATTCACCCCTCCACTTT.

The chain employs TRBV6-5 and TRBJ1-5; 8 nucleotides line up with TRBD1. V shed 4 bases, J shed 7 bases, and the junction held 6 bases outside the gene matches. This CDR3 is built from 14 residues. CDR1 is MNHEY and CDR2 is SVGAGI in the germline V gene. The CDR3 DNA is TGTGCCAGCAGTTCCTCAGGGGGCCTACAGCCCCAGCATTTT. It codes for CASSSSGGLQPQHF.

This sequence joins TRBV6-5 and TRBJ2-7; 9 nucleotides line up with TRBD1. The CDR3 runs 14 residues. V lost 5 bases, J lost 6 bases, and 8 bases stayed unmatched. Germline CDR1 is MNHEY and CDR2 is SVGAGI. The CDR3 bases are TGTGCCAGCAGTCCCCGGACAGGGGTGAGCGAGCAGTACTTC. Translated, it gives CASSPRTGVSEQYF.

V and J are TRBV29-1 and TRBJ1-2; D remains ambiguous. This CDR3 comprises 13 residues. Per germline, CDR1 SQVTM and CDR2 ANQGSEA. Trimming stripped 1 base from V and 2 bases from J, with 8 bases between. As DNA, the CDR3 is TGCAGCGTTGAAGGTGGGCCGAACTATGGCTACACCTTC. The encoded protein is CSVEGGPNYGYTF.

This chain links TRBV6-5 with TRBJ1-1; 11 nucleotides align to TRBD1. Per the germline V gene, CDR1 is MNHEY and CDR2 is SVGAGI. Trimming at V came to 1 base and at J to 6 bases, leaving 4 bases not matched to a gene. The CDR3 contains 15 residues. In DNA, the CDR3 is TGTGCCAGCAGTTACTGGGTGGGACAGGGGGCTGAAGCTTTCTTT. Amino acid sequence: CASSYWVGQGAEAFF.

The chain carries TRBV7-8 and TRBJ2-3; possibly TRBD2 for D (5 bases). The CDR3 length is 13 residues. Looked up from germline, CDR1 is SGHVS and CDR2 is FQNEAQ. Trimming removed 5 bases from V and 5 bases from J, with 11 bases in between. This CDR3 reads CASSRGSGDTQYF. CDR3 sequence (DNA): TGTGCCAGCAGCCGGGGTTCAGGAGATACGCAGTATTTT. The variable domain in full, with the rest retrieved from reference TRBV7-8 and TRBJ2-3, is GAGVSQSPRYKVAKRGQDVALRCDPISGHVSLFWYQQALGQGPEFLTYFQNEAQLDKSGLPSDRFFAERPEGSVSTLKIQRTQQEDSAVYLCASSRGSGDTQYFGPGTRLTVL.

The chain combines TRBV4-1 with TRBJ1-1, with no clear D. CDR1 and CDR2 from the germline V gene are MGHRA and YSYEKL. Trimming stripped 0 bases from V and 7 bases from J, with 15 bases between. The CDR3 totals 15 residues. CDR3 coding DNA: TGCGCCAGCAGCCAAGATGAAACAGCGTTCAATGAAGCTTTCTTT. It encodes CASSQDETAFNEAFF.

The chain employs TRBV7-3 and TRBJ2-1; D unresolved. There are 15 residues in the CDR3. CDR1 SGHTA and CDR2 FQGTGA come from the germline V gene. Trimming took 0 bases from V and 8 from J, leaving 14 bases between them. DNA of the CDR3: TGTGCCAGCAGCTTAACCCACGGCCCTTACGATGAGCAGTTCTTC. Translating gives CASSLTHGPYDEQFF.

J is TRBJ1-4 and V is TRBV28, with D possibly being TRBD1 (5 bases). V dropped 4 bases and J dropped 8 bases, with 14 bases sitting between them. Germline V gene sequence: CDR1 MDHEN, CDR2 SYDVKM. The CDR3 runs 14 residues. The CDR3: CASSSFREGEKLFF. CDR3 nucleotides: TGTGCCAGCAGTTCCTTCCGCGAGGGGGAAAAACTGTTTTTT.

This clone was picked up one time. J is TRBJ2-1 and V is TRBV5-1, with unresolved D. Trimming removed 4 bases from V and 9 bases from J, with 14 bases in between. Per germline, CDR1 SGHRS and CDR2 YFSETQ. CDR3 length: 13 residues. CDR3 sequence reads: CASSPAARTEQFF. The CDR3 DNA reads TGCGCCAGCAGCCCCGCCGCTAGAACTGAGCAGTTCTTC.

The rearrangement links TRBV20-1 to TRBJ2-7, with 7 positions matching TRBD1. With V trimmed by 7 bases and J by 3 bases, 3 bases remained unmatched. This CDR3 is built from 11 residues. Germline V CDR1 and CDR2: DFQATT, SNEGSKA (reference sequence). CDR3 amino acids: CSVRGIYEQYF. The CDR3 nucleotides are TGCAGTGTCAGGGGGATCTACGAGCAGTACTTC.

The chain is built from TRBV13 and TRBJ2-2; D is undetermined. The V end lost 4 bases, the J end lost 1 base, and 4 bases lay between the germline ends. The CDR3 loop spans 13 amino acids. Germline assignment: CDR1 PRHDT and CDR2 FYEKMQ (reference sequence). The CDR3: CASSSENTGELFF. The CDR3 coding sequence is TGTGCCAGCAGCTCCGAGAACACCGGGGAGCTGTTTTTT. The variable domain in full, with the rest retrieved from reference TRBV13 and TRBJ2-2, is AAGVIQSPRHLIKEKRETATLKCYPIPRHDTVYWYQQGPGQDPQFLISFYEKMQSDKGSIPDRFSAQQFSDYHSELNMSSLELGDSALYFCASSSENTGELFFGEGSRLTVL.

As DNA, the CDR3 is TGCGCCAGCAGCTTGGATGTCTTAGCGGGGGCCGACACCGGGGAGCTGTTTTTT. Translation gives CASSLDVLAGADTGELFF. The chain carries TRBV5-1 and TRBJ2-2; 9 positions agree with TRBD2. The CDR3 has 18 residues. After removal of 0 bases from V and 3 bases from J, the junction contained 9 bases not matched to a gene. CDR1 is SGHRS and CDR2 is YFSETQ in the germline V gene.

V gene TRBV5-4 combines with J gene TRBJ2-7; TRBD1 or TRBD2 may be the D gene (5 bases each). CDR3 length equals 14 residues. Germline CDR1 is SGHNT and CDR2 is YYREEE (reference sequence). V lost 0 bases, J lost 7 bases, and 14 bases lay in between. The CDR3 nucleotides read TGTGCCAGCAGCTTGGCGCAGGGAGCAAGGGAGCAGTACTTC. Translated, it gives CASSLAQGAREQYF.

The J gene is TRBJ2-3, the V gene TRBV19; D is uncertain. The V end was cut by 1 base, the J end by 4 bases, with 0 bases between. Germline-derived CDR1 and CDR2 are LNHDA and SQIVND (reference sequence). This CDR3 region has 11 residues. The CDR3 sequence is CASSIADTQYF. The CDR3 DNA follows: TGTGCCAGTAGTATAGCAGATACGCAGTATTTT.

The chain uses TRBV5-4 and TRBJ2-5; TRBD2 agrees at 8 bases. This CDR3 is built from 15 residues. Germline CDR1 SGHNT, CDR2 YYREEE (reference sequence). Losses at the gene ends were 5 bases for V and 6 bases for J; bases not matched to a gene: 12. The CDR3, as DNA: TGTGCCAGCAGTTTCGAACTAGCGGTTCTTCAGACCCAGTACTTC. Encoded protein: CASSFELAVLQTQYF.

The rearrangement uses TRBV19 and TRBJ1-2; TRBD1 agrees at 7 bases. V gave up 3 bases and J gave up 7 bases; unmatched junction bases: 11. Germline V gene lookup returns CDR1 LNHDA and CDR2 SQIVND (reference sequence). The CDR3 consists of 15 residues. The CDR3 loop is CASSMKDRPGGGYTF. The CDR3 nucleotides are TGTGCCAGTAGTATGAAGGACAGGCCCGGGGGTGGCTACACCTTC. The entire variable domain, with the rest obtained from reference TRBV19 and TRBJ1-2, is as follows: DGGITQSPKYLFRKEGQNVTLSCEQNLNHDAMYWYRQDPGQGLRLIYYSQIVNDFQKGDIAEGYSVSREKKESFPLTVTSAQKNPTAFYLCASSMKDRPGGGYTFGSGTRLTVV.

This clone was found once. The J gene is TRBJ1-2, the V gene TRBV5-6, with D unclear. This CDR3 contains 14 residues. Germline V gives CDR1 SGHDT, CDR2 YYEEEE. V shed 0 bases and J shed 3 bases, with 9 bases lying between them. DNA of the CDR3: TGTGCCAGCAGCTTGGTTATATCGGACTATGGCTACACCTTC. This translates into CASSLVISDYGYTF. Complete variable domain (other parts from reference TRBV5-6 and TRBJ1-2): DAGVTQSPTHLIKTRGQQVTLRCSPKSGHDTVSWYQQALGQGPQFIFQYYEEEERQRGNFPDRFSGHQFPNYSSELNVNALLLGDSALYLCASSLVISDYGYTFGSGTRLTVV.

V and J are TRBV9 and TRBJ1-1; 7 bases are a match to TRBD1. Germline V gives CDR1 SGDLS, CDR2 YYNGEE. V was pared by 2 bases and J by 1 base, with 5 bases of the junction left unmatched. This CDR3 comprises 15 residues. This CDR3 reads CASSVGDRTNTEAFF. CDR3 nucleotide sequence: TGTGCCAGCAGCGTGGGGGACAGAACGAACACTGAAGCTTTCTTT.

The chain recombines TRBV6-5 with TRBJ2-7; no clear D gene. The CDR3 has 11 residues. Trimming cost V 7 bases and J 3 bases, with 7 bases left between them. CDR1 MNHEY and CDR2 SVGAGI come from the germline V gene. The DNA for the CDR3 is TGTGCCAGCACGTCGGGCTACGAGCAGTACTTC. This sequence encodes CASTSGYEQYF.